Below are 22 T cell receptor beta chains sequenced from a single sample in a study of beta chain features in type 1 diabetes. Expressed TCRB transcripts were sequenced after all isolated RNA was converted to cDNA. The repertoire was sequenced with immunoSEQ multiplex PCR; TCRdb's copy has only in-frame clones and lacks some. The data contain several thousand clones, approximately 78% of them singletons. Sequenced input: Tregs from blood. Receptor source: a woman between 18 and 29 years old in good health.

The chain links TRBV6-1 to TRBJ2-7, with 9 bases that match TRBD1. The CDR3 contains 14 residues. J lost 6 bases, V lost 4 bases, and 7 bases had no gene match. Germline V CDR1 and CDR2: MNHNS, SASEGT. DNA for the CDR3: TGTGCCAGCAGTGGGGACAGGGTCGTAACCGAGCAGTACTTC. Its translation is CASSGDRVVTEQYF.

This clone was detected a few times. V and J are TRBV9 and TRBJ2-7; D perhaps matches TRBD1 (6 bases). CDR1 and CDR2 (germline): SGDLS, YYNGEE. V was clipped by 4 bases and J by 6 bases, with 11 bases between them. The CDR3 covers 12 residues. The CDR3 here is CASSLEQGEQYF. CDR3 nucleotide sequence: TGTGCCAGCAGCCTCGAACAGGGCGAGCAGTACTTC.

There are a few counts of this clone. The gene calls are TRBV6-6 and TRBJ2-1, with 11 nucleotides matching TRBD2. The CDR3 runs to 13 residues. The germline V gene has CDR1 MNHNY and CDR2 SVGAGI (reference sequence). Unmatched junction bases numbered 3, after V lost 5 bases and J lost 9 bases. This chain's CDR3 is CASSATSGVEQFF. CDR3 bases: TGTGCCAGCAGTGCGACTAGCGGGGTTGAGCAGTTCTTC.

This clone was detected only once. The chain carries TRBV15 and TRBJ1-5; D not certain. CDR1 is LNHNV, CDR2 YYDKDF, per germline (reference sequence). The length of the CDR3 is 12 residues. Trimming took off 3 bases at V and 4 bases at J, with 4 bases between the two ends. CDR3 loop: CATSSLNQPQHF. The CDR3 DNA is TGTGCCACCAGCAGTCTTAATCAGCCCCAGCATTTT. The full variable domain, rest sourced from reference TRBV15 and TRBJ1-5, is DAMVIQNPRYQVTQFGKPVTLSCSQTLNHNVMYWYQQKSSQAPKLLFHYYDKDFNNEADTPDNFQSRRPNTSFCFLDIRSPGLGDTAMYLCATSSLNQPQHFGDGTRLSIL.

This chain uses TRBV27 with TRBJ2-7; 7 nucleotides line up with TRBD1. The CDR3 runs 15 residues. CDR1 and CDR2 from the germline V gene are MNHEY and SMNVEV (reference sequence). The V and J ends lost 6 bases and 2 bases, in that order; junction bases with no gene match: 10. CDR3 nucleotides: TGTGCCAGCAGACAGGGGAAATCAACACCCTACGAGCAGTACTTC. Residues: CASRQGKSTPYEQYF.

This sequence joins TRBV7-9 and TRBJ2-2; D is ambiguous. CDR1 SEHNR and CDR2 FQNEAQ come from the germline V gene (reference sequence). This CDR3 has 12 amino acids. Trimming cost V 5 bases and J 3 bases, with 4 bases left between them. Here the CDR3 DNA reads TGTGCCAGCAGCCCGGACACCGGGGAGCTGTTTTTT. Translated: CASSPDTGELFF. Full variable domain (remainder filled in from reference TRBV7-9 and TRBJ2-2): DTGVSQNPRHKITKRGQNVTFRCDPISEHNRLYWYRQTLGQGPEFLTYFQNEAQLEKSRLLSDRFSAERPKGSFSTLEIQRTEQGDSAMYLCASSPDTGELFFGEGSRLTVL.

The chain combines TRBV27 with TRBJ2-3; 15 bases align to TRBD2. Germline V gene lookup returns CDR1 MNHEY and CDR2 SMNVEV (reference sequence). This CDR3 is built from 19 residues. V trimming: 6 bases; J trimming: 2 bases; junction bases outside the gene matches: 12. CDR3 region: CASSPGLAGGSPFTDTQYF. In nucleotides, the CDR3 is TGTGCCAGCAGCCCGGGACTAGCGGGAGGAAGTCCCTTCACAGATACGCAGTATTTT.

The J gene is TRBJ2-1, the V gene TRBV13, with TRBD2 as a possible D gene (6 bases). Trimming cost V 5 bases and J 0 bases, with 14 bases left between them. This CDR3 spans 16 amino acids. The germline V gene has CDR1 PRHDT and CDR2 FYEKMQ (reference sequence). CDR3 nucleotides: TGTGCCAGCAGCCTGGGACTTCGGAGCTCCTACAATGAGCAGTTCTTC. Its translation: CASSLGLRSSYNEQFF.

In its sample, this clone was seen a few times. CDR3 coding DNA: TGCGCCAGCAGCCCTCGTCGGCTAGCGGGAGGTAATGAGCAGTTCTTC. This sequence encodes CASSPRRLAGGNEQFF. V usage is TRBV5-1 and J usage is TRBJ2-1, with 11 bases that match TRBD2. Germline assignment: CDR1 SGHRS and CDR2 YFSETQ. Trimming cost V 4 bases and J 7 bases; bases outside gene matches: 10. This CDR3 comprises 16 residues.

The CDR3 is CASSDSGVYNEQFF. CDR3 sequence (DNA): TGTGCCAGCTCCGATAGCGGAGTCTACAATGAGCAGTTCTTC. The rearrangement links TRBV5-5 to TRBJ2-1, with D possibly TRBD2 on 6 matching bases. This CDR3 contains 14 residues. Trimming cost V 7 bases and J 3 bases, with 14 bases left between them. CDR1 and CDR2 from the germline V gene are SGHKS and YYEKEE (reference sequence). The whole variable domain, filled in from reference TRBV5-5 and TRBJ2-1, reads DAGVTQSPTHLIKTRGQQVTLRCSPISGHKSVSWYQQVLGQGPQFIFQYYEKEERGRGNFPDRFSARQFPNYSSELNVNALLLGDSALYLCASSDSGVYNEQFFGPGTRLTVL.

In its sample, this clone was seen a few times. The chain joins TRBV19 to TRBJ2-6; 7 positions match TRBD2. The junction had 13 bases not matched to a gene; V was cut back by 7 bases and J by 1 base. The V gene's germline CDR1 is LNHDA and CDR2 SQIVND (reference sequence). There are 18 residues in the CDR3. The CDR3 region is CASTPREGPGSGANVLTF. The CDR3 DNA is TGTGCCAGTACCCCTAGGGAGGGTCCGGGGTCTGGGGCCAACGTCCTGACTTTC.

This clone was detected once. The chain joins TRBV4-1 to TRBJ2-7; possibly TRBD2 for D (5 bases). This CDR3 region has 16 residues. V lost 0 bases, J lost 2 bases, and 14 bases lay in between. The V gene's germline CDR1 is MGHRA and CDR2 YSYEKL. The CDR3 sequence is CASSQDSQRSAYEQYF. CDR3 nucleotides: TGCGCCAGCAGCCAAGATAGCCAGCGGAGTGCCTACGAGCAGTACTTC.

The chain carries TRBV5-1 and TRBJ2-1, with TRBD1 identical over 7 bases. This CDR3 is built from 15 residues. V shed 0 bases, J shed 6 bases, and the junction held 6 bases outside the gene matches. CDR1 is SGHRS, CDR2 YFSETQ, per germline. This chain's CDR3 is CASSLGGAGGNEQFF. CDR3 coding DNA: TGCGCCAGCAGCTTGGGAGGGGCAGGGGGCAATGAGCAGTTCTTC.

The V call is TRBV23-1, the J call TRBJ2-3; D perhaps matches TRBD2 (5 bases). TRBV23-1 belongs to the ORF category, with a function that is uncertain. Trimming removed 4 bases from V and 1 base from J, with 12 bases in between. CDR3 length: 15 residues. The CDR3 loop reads CASSLVFGGTDTQYF. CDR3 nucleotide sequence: TGCGCCAGCAGTCTGGTTTTCGGGGGCACAGATACGCAGTATTTT.

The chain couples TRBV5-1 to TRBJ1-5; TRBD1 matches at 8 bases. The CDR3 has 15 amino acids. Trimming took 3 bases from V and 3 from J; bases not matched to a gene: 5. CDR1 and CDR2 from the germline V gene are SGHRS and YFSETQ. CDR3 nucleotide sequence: TGCGCCAGCAGCTCGGGGACAGGAGACAATCAGCCCCAGCATTTT. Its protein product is CASSSGTGDNQPQHF. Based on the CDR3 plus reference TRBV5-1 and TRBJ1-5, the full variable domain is KAGVTQTPRYLIKTRGQQVTLSCSPISGHRSVSWYQQTPGQGLQFLFEYFSETQRNKGNFPGRFSGRQFSNSRSEMNVSTLELGDSALYLCASSSGTGDNQPQHFGDGTRLSIL.

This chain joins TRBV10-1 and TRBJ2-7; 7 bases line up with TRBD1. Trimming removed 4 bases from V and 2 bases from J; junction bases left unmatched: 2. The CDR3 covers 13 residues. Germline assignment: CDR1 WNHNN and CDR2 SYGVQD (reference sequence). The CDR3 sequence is CASSVQGPYEQYF. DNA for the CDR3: TGCGCCAGCAGTGTACAGGGGCCCTACGAGCAGTACTTC.

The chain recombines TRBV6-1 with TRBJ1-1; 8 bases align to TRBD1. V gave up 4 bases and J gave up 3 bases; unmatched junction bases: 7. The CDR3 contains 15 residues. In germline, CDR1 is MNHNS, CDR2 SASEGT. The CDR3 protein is CASSATGAGYTEAFF. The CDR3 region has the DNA TGTGCCAGCAGTGCGACAGGGGCGGGGTACACTGAAGCTTTCTTT.

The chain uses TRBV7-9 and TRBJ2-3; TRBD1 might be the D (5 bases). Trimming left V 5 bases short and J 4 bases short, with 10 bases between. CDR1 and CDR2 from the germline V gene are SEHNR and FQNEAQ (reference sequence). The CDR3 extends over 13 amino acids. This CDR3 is CASSRRVSDTQYF. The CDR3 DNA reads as TGTGCCAGCAGCCGCAGGGTATCAGATACGCAGTATTTT. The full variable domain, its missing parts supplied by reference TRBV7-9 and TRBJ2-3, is DTGVSQNPRHKITKRGQNVTFRCDPISEHNRLYWYRQTLGQGPEFLTYFQNEAQLEKSRLLSDRFSAERPKGSFSTLEIQRTEQGDSAMYLCASSRRVSDTQYFGPGTRLTVL.

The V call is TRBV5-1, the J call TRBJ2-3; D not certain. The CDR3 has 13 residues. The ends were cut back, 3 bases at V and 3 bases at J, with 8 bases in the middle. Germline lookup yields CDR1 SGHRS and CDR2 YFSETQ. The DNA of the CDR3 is TGCGCCAGCAGCTCACAGAAGACAGATACGCAGTATTTT. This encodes CASSSQKTDTQYF.

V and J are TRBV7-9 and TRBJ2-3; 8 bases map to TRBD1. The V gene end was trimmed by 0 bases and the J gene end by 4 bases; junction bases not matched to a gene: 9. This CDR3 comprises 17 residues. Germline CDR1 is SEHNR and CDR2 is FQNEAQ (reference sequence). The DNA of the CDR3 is TGTGCCAGCAGCTTAGCAGGACAGGGAAGTATGGCAGATACGCAGTATTTT. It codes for CASSLAGQGSMADTQYF.

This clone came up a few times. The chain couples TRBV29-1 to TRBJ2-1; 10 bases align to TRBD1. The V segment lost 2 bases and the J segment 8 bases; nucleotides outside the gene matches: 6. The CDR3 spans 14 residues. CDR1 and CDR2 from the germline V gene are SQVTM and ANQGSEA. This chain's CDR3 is CSVEIAGTGDEQFF. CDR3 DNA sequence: TGCAGCGTTGAAATAGCGGGGACAGGGGATGAGCAGTTCTTC.

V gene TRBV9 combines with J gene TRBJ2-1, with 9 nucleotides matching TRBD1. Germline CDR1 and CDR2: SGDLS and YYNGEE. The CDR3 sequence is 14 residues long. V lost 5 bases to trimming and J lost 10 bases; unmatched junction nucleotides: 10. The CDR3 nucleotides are TGTGCCAGCAGTGTCCAGGGACAGGGAAGAGAGCAGTTCTTC. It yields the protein CASSVQGQGREQFF.